This TCR beta chain is drawn from a study of blood T cells in healthy people across ages. Study-wide points: Changes in expanded clonotypes were possibly confounded, as the CMV status of donors was unknown.

The ends were cut back, 6 bases at V and 7 bases at J, with 13 bases in the middle. This CDR3 comprises 13 residues. A second roughly 6 to 11 cycle PCR used barcoded and J-beta primers. One entry per CDR3 protein, called by TCRdb with MiXCR from the 5' RACE reads. The sample records 750,000 to 950,000 distinct CDR3 sequences, about 26% being singletons. This clonotype came up a few times. Its target is not known. The same data also went into a second study, on T cells of mothers and their children.

The rearrangement links TRBV12-3 or TRBV12-4 to TRBJ2-4; D is tentatively TRBD1 or TRBD2 (6 bases each). The sequenced sample was blood. This clonotype was sampled from a boy between 10 and 17 years old in good health. CDR3 in amino acids: CASRHTGRNIQYF. The CDR3 nucleotides read TGTGCCAGCAGGCATACAGGGAGGAACATTCAGTACTTC.